The clone carrying this T cell receptor (beta chain) was seen once. In the authors' workflow: Nucleated cell number was recorded as an estimate derived from reference gene primer amplification. Assay used: immunoSEQ multiplex PCR; TCRdb lists only in-frame clones, some missing. Clone size and V and J calls were adopted from that table, with D and trimming inferred from the DNA. The table includes approximately 230,000 clones, about nine tenths detected once. This sample was taken from a study of blood T cell repertoires in COVID-19. Study details: Acute and convalescent COVID-19 samples came from the United States, Italy and Spain. The analysed material was cDNA or gDNA that came from T cells, B-cell-depleted T cells, or PBMCs.

V lost 5 bases and J lost 9; bases outside the gene matches: 5. The CDR3 covers 14 residues. Germline assignment: CDR1 SSHAT and CDR2 FNYEAQ (reference sequence). The sequencing sample was made of peripheral blood. The TCR originated in a man aged 25-40 years who had recovered from COVID-19. V usage is TRBV7-7 and J usage is TRBJ2-5; TRBD2 matches at 14 bases. The CDR3 region has the DNA TGTGCCAGCAGCGCGGGACTAGCGGGGGTGGCCCAGTACTTC. Translation gives CASSAGLAGVAQYF.